This is a list of T cell receptor beta chains from one sample in a study of cytomegalovirus exposure and HLA in healthy donors. The method was immunoSEQ multiplex PCR; TCRdb's version includes in-frame clones alone and lacks a portion of them. The sample shows about 210,000 clones, 82% of them seen only once. Sequencing was done on a sample of PBMCs. These receptors were taken from a man aged 35-49 years in good health and CMV-seropositive. Both conserved end residues are part of each CDR3. The D gene is left open where the match is weak. The size entry is marked missing in some rows and otherwise reads once, few, many or a size class.

v_call,clone_size,cdr3_length,j_call,d_call,cdr3_nt,cdr3_aa
TRBV7-9,.,13,TRBJ1-2,.,TGTGCCAGCAGCTTAGATCGATACAGCGGCTACACCTTC,CASSLDRYSGYTF
TRBV9,.,15,TRBJ2-1,.,TGTGCCAGCAGCGTAGGTCGAGGGTCCTACAATGAGCAGTTCTTC,CASSVGRGSYNEQFF
TRBV13,.,16,TRBJ2-1,TRBD2,TGTGCCAGCAGCTTAGGGGGAGCGGGGGCCTACAATGAGCAGTTCTTC,CASSLGGAGAYNEQFF
TRBV5-4,.,14,TRBJ2-3,.,TGTGCCAGCAGCTTGAAGGAGGGCACAGATACGCAGTATTTT,CASSLKEGTDTQYF
TRBV9,few,16,TRBJ2-5,TRBD2,TGTGCCAGCAGCCCTCAGACTAGCGGGAGGGGAAAGACCCAGTACTTC,CASSPQTSGRGKTQYF
TRBV6-5,.,15,TRBJ2-3,.,TGTGCCAGCAGTTACGGGAGTGGAAGCACAGATACGCAGTATTTT,CASSYGSGSTDTQYF
TRBV11-2,.,15,TRBJ2-7,.,TGTGCCAGCAGCTTAGAGGGGCGGCCGGAATGGGAGCAGTACTTC,CASSLEGRPEWEQYF
TRBV6-1,.,14,TRBJ2-5,.,TGTGCCAGCAGCCCCGGGTGGAGGCAAGAGACCCAGTACTTC,CASSPGWRQETQYF
TRBV9,.,13,TRBJ1-4,.,TGTGCCAGCAGCAAACAGGGTAGTGAAAAACTGTTTTTT,CASSKQGSEKLFF
TRBV7-6,.,15,TRBJ1-2,TRBD1,TGTGCCAGCAGCCTTGGGACAGGGGGATTCTATGGCTACACCTTC,CASSLGTGGFYGYTF
TRBV7-3,few,15,TRBJ1-1,.,TGTGCCAGCAGCTTAACGAAACAGCTTAACACTGAAGCTTTCTTT,CASSLTKQLNTEAFF
TRBV9,.,17,TRBJ1-3,.,TGTGCCAGCAGCGCTCAAAGGGAGGGGTGGGATGGACGCACCATATATTTT,CASSAQREGWDGRTIYF
TRBV5-6,.,12,TRBJ1-1,.,TGTGCCAGCAGCTTGAATGGGGCCGAAGCTTTCTTT,CASSLNGAEAFF
TRBV6-5,.,14,TRBJ1-4,TRBD1,TGTGCCAGCAGTTACAGGGGGCGAAAGGAAAAACTGTTTTTT,CASSYRGRKEKLFF
TRBV5-6,few,14,TRBJ1-2,TRBD1,TGTGCCAGCAGCTTGGGACAGGGGGCGCGGGGCTACACCTTC,CASSLGQGARGYTF
TRBV6-5,.,15,TRBJ2-3,TRBD2,TGTGCCAGCAACCGGACTAGCCCTAGCACAGATACGCAGTATTTT,CASNRTSPSTDTQYF
TRBV30,.,15,TRBJ1-2,TRBD1,TGTGCCTGGCGGACAGGGGGGGGCTCTAACTATGGCTACACCTTC,CAWRTGGGSNYGYTF
TRBV4-1,once,17,TRBJ1-1,TRBD1,TGCGCCAGCAGCCAAGCAGGGACAGGGAGTATAAACACTGAAGCTTTCTTT,CASSQAGTGSINTEAFF
TRBV29-1,once,17,TRBJ2-1,.,TGCAGCGTTGAAGATCTGGGAGGCCAAAGCTCCTACAATGAGCAGTTCTTC,CSVEDLGGQSSYNEQFF
TRBV4-1,.,17,TRBJ2-2,TRBD1,TGCGCCAGCAGCCAAGATCCGGGACAGGGGGCAGCGGGGGAGCTGTTTTTT,CASSQDPGQGAAGELFF
TRBV6-4,.,15,TRBJ1-1,.,TGTGCCAGCAGTGACTCGGGCAGGCCGAACACTGAAGCTTTCTTT,CASSDSGRPNTEAFF
TRBV7-6,few,14,TRBJ1-1,.,TGTGCCAGCAGCCCCCGGGGAGGCGGGACTGAAGCTTTCTTT,CASSPRGGGTEAFF
TRBV19,.,14,TRBJ1-4,.,TGTGCCAGTAGTATACAGGGGAGAGCTGAAAAACTGTTTTTT,CASSIQGRAEKLFF
TRBV15,once,15,TRBJ2-1,TRBD2,TGTGCCACCAGCGTCGCTAGCGGACGCTACAATGAGCAGTTCTTC,CATSVASGRYNEQFF
TRBV30,.,13,TRBJ1-2,.,TGTGCCTGGAGTCCTACAGGAGTTTATGGCTACACCTTC,CAWSPTGVYGYTF
TRBV30,.,10,TRBJ1-2,.,TGTGCCGCATGGGCCTATGGCTACACCTTC,CAAWAYGYTF
TRBV7-6,.,14,TRBJ2-1,TRBD2,TGTGCCAGCAAATGGACTAGCGAGTCCAATGAGCAGTTCTTC,CASKWTSESNEQFF